These 26 T cell receptor beta chains were sequenced from one sample in a study of cytomegalovirus exposure and HLA in healthy donors. Data came from immunoSEQ multiplex PCR; TCRdb stores just in-frame clones and leaves some out. This sample yields roughly 52,000 clones, of which around 90% are seen a single time; around 2.8% belongs to the top ten. Material: PBMCs. The receptors were sampled from a man younger than 35 in good health and CMV-seronegative.

This clone was detected once. This chain uses TRBV15 with TRBJ2-2, with D maybe TRBD2 (5 bases). CDR1 LNHNV and CDR2 YYDKDF come from the germline V gene (reference sequence). Trimming took 3 bases from V and 3 from J, leaving 11 bases between them. This CDR3 is 15 amino acids long. The CDR3 nucleotides are TGTGCCACCAGCAGGTTGAGGGAGTACACCGGGGAGCTGTTTTTT. Protein: CATSRLREYTGELFF. Based on the CDR3 plus reference TRBV15 and TRBJ2-2, the full variable domain is DAMVIQNPRYQVTQFGKPVTLSCSQTLNHNVMYWYQQKSSQAPKLLFHYYDKDFNNEADTPDNFQSRRPNTSFCFLDIRSPGLGDTAMYLCATSRLREYTGELFFGEGSRLTVL.

V is TRBV28 and J is TRBJ2-5; TRBD2 agrees at 8 bases. V gave up 5 bases and J gave up 5 bases; unmatched junction bases: 13. The CDR3 spans 16 residues. In germline, CDR1 is MDHEN, CDR2 SYDVKM. The CDR3 loop reads CASSPYPLAGKETQYF. The CDR3 coding sequence is TGTGCCAGCAGTCCCTACCCTCTAGCGGGTAAGGAGACCCAGTACTTC.

The rearrangement uses TRBV6-1 and TRBJ2-3; D remains ambiguous. The V gene lost 6 bases and the J gene lost 0 bases, with 13 bases spanning the gap. The CDR3 is made up of 15 amino acids. The germline gives CDR1 MNHNS, CDR2 SASEGT. The CDR3 loop is CASRSRRSSTDTQYF. DNA for the CDR3: TGTGCCAGCAGGAGTAGGCGGTCTAGCACAGATACGCAGTATTTT.

The V call is TRBV27, the J call TRBJ1-1; D remains ambiguous. V lost 3 bases, J lost 3 bases, and 11 bases lay in between. Germline V gene sequence: CDR1 MNHEY, CDR2 SMNVEV (reference sequence). The CDR3 sequence is 14 residues long. The CDR3 nucleotides are TGTGCCAGCAGTTTGACTGCCGCGTACACTGAAGCTTTCTTT. As protein: CASSLTAAYTEAFF.

J is TRBJ1-1 and V is TRBV6-5; 11 bases map to TRBD1. V lost 5 bases to trimming and J lost 1 base; unmatched junction nucleotides: 3. Germline assignment: CDR1 MNHEY and CDR2 SVGAGI. The length of the CDR3 is 15 residues. The CDR3 protein is CASSRGTGGNTEAFF. The CDR3 nucleotides read TGTGCCAGCAGTCGGGGGACAGGGGGGAACACTGAAGCTTTCTTT.

The chain is built from TRBV30 and TRBJ2-7, with 8 positions matching TRBD1. Germline-derived CDR1 and CDR2 are GTSNPN and SVGIG (reference sequence). Germline trimming cut 5 bases from V and 2 bases from J; bases unmatched to any gene: 17. The CDR3 totals 17 residues. For the CDR3, the DNA is TGTGCCTGGTCTTTGTCGACGGACAGGGCACCCCCCTACGAGCAGTACTTC. Its translation is CAWSLSTDRAPPYEQYF.

The V and J genes are TRBV9 and TRBJ2-1, with D perhaps matching TRBD2 (6 bases). This CDR3 has 15 residues. The germline CDR1 and CDR2 sequences are SGDLS and YYNGEE. V was shortened by 0 bases and J by 5 bases, with 12 bases between the two germline ends. The CDR3 nucleotides are TGTGCCAGCAGCGTAGCCGGGAGCATCGACAATGAGCAGTTCTTC. Translation gives CASSVAGSIDNEQFF.

The gene calls are TRBV2 and TRBJ1-1; 12 bases map to TRBD1. The CDR3 has 15 amino acids. The V gene end was trimmed by 10 bases and the J gene end by 3 bases; junction bases not matched to a gene: 9. Germline lookup yields CDR1 SNHLY and CDR2 FYNNEI. The CDR3 region is CATTGTGGSYTEAFF. The CDR3 DNA is TGTGCCACCACCGGGACAGGGGGCTCGTACACTGAAGCTTTCTTT.

This rearrangement joins TRBV5-1 to TRBJ1-3; 7 bases are a match to TRBD1. This CDR3 region has 13 residues. Germline CDR1 and CDR2: SGHRS and YFSETQ. With 3 bases clipped from V and 8 bases from J, the junction kept 5 bases outside the gene matches. The CDR3 reads CASSYVTGDTIYF. The CDR3 region has the DNA TGCGCCAGCAGCTACGTCACAGGGGACACCATATATTTT.

This chain joins TRBV5-8 and TRBJ2-1; 10 positions match TRBD2. The germline CDR1 and CDR2 sequences are SGHTS and YDEGEE. This CDR3 comprises 15 residues. The V segment lost 3 bases and the J segment 4 bases; nucleotides outside the gene matches: 4. CDR3 DNA sequence: TGTGCCAGCAGCTGGACTAGCGGAGTTTACAATGAGCAGTTCTTC. Its translation: CASSWTSGVYNEQFF.

V and J are TRBV9 and TRBJ2-7; the D gene is possibly TRBD2 (5 bases). Between the trimmed V and J ends, which lost 7 bases and 4 bases, there was a span of 15 bases. This CDR3 is 13 amino acids long. The germline CDR1 and CDR2 sequences are SGDLS and YYNGEE. Written as DNA, the CDR3 is TGTGCCAGCTCAGAGGGCCCCCTTTACGAGCAGTACTTC. This gives the protein CASSEGPLYEQYF.

This chain joins TRBV7-8 and TRBJ2-3, with 9 bases aligning to TRBD2. CDR3 size: 17 residues. V was pared by 5 bases and J by 4 bases, with 13 bases of the junction left unmatched. Germline V gene sequence: CDR1 SGHVS, CDR2 FQNEAQ. CDR3 nucleotide sequence: TGTGCCAGCAGCGGCACTAGCGGGCCCAACAGGCCAGATACGCAGTATTTT. This gives the protein CASSGTSGPNRPDTQYF.

The rearrangement links TRBV19 to TRBJ1-5; maybe TRBD1 (6 bases). V was clipped by 6 bases and J by 0 bases, with 12 bases between them. The CDR3 consists of 15 residues. Per germline, CDR1 LNHDA and CDR2 SQIVND (reference sequence). As DNA, the CDR3 is TGTGCCAGTAGCAGGGGCTACTATAGCAATCAGCCCCAGCATTTT. It is translated as CASSRGYYSNQPQHF.

In its sample, this clone was seen once. The chain links TRBV18 to TRBJ2-1; TRBD2 matches 10 bases. The trim removed 3 bases at V and 6 bases at J, leaving 5 bases unmatched. CDR3 size: 15 residues. Per germline, CDR1 KGHSH and CDR2 LQKENI. CDR3 coding DNA: TGTGCCAGCTCACCGACTAGCGGGCCCTTCAATGAGCAGTTCTTC. This translates into CASSPTSGPFNEQFF.

This clone was picked up one time. The chain links TRBV11-2 to TRBJ2-3; no reliable D call. The CDR3 is made up of 12 amino acids. Germline V lookup: CDR1 SGHAT, CDR2 FQNNGV. The V and J ends lost 1 base and 8 bases respectively, with 7 bases between them. As DNA, the CDR3 is TGTGCCAGCAGCTTAGTCACGGGTACGCAGTATTTT. This sequence encodes CASSLVTGTQYF.

The V gene is TRBV18, the J gene TRBJ1-1, with TRBD1 as a possible D gene (5 bases). Per the germline V gene, CDR1 is KGHSH and CDR2 is LQKENI. V was pared by 5 bases and J by 1 base, with 8 bases between. The CDR3 runs to 13 residues. CDR3 protein: CASSGQGNTEAFF. The DNA of the CDR3 is TGTGCCAGCTCAGGCCAGGGGAACACTGAAGCTTTCTTT.

V and J are TRBV5-8 and TRBJ2-5; 11 bases are shared with TRBD2. CDR1 is SGHTS, CDR2 YDEGEE, per germline. J lost 3 bases, V lost 4 bases, and 8 bases had no gene match. This CDR3 spans 16 amino acids. CDR3 sequence reads: CASSVKTSGIKETQYF. The CDR3 bases are TGTGCCAGCAGCGTGAAGACTAGCGGGATTAAAGAGACCCAGTACTTC.

The chain couples TRBV2 to TRBJ2-7; TRBD2 is a possible D gene (5 bases). The CDR3 has 16 amino acids. Germline values: CDR1 SNHLY, CDR2 FYNNEI. V dropped 1 base and J dropped 5 bases, with 18 bases sitting between them. CDR3 sequence reads: CASSEGGSRLADEQYF. CDR3 DNA: TGTGCCAGCAGTGAAGGCGGTAGCCGGCTAGCCGACGAGCAGTACTTC. Full variable domain (outside the CDR3, taken from reference TRBV2 and TRBJ2-7): EPEVTQTPSHQVTQMGQEVILRCVPISNHLYFYWYRQILGQKVEFLVSFYNNEISEKSEIFDDQFSVERPDGSNFTLKIRSTKLEDSAMYFCASSEGGSRLADEQYFGPGTRLTVT.

J is TRBJ2-7 and V is TRBV10-3; 10 bases fit TRBD2. CDR1 is ENHRY and CDR2 is SYGVKD in the germline V gene. Losses at the gene ends were 5 bases for V and 2 bases for J; bases not matched to a gene: 6. This CDR3 is built from 15 residues. CDR3 DNA sequence: TGTGCCATCAGTTCTACCGGGACTAGCGCCTACGAGCAGTACTTC. It is translated as CAISSTGTSAYEQYF.

The sample holds one count of this clone. The V and J genes are TRBV7-2 and TRBJ2-7; 9 bases line up with TRBD2. The CDR3 loop spans 15 amino acids. CDR1 SGHTA and CDR2 FQGNSA come from the germline V gene. The V segment lost 1 base and the J segment 3 bases; nucleotides outside the gene matches: 4. The CDR3 bases are TGTGCCAGCAGCTTAGGAATAGCGGGAGTCTACGAGCAGTACTTC. It translates to CASSLGIAGVYEQYF.

This clone has just one count. The chain has TRBV5-1 and TRBJ2-1, with 12 bases aligning to TRBD2. Unmatched junction bases numbered 5, after V lost 7 bases and J lost 3 bases. This CDR3 has 15 amino acids. Germline V gives CDR1 SGHRS, CDR2 YFSETQ. The CDR3 loop reads CASVRTSGVYNEQFF. CDR3 nucleotide sequence: TGCGCCAGCGTAAGGACTAGCGGGGTCTACAATGAGCAGTTCTTC.

V is TRBV5-1 and J is TRBJ1-1; TRBD1 matches at 9 bases. CDR3 size: 16 residues. V shed 4 bases, J shed 6 bases, and the junction held 13 bases outside the gene matches. The V gene's germline CDR1 is SGHRS and CDR2 YFSETQ. Here the CDR3 reads CASSPRGGTGLSEAFF. DNA for the CDR3: TGCGCCAGCAGCCCTAGAGGCGGGACAGGGTTATCTGAAGCTTTCTTT.

The chain couples TRBV28 to TRBJ1-5, with TRBD1 matching over 7 bases. After removal of 2 bases from V and 5 bases from J, the junction contained 9 bases not matched to a gene. The CDR3 length is 16 residues. Looked up from germline, CDR1 is MDHEN and CDR2 is SYDVKM. The CDR3, as DNA: TGTGCCAGCAGTTTAACGCAGGGGGATTATCATCAGCCCCAGCATTTT. Translated, it gives CASSLTQGDYHQPQHF.

The chain combines TRBV5-1 with TRBJ2-1; 10 bases fit TRBD2. J lost 8 bases, V lost 4 bases, and 12 bases had no gene match. This CDR3 is 16 amino acids long. The germline V gene has CDR1 SGHRS and CDR2 YFSETQ. This chain's CDR3 is CASSPRENLAGDEQFF. The CDR3 nucleotides are TGCGCCAGCAGCCCACGCGAGAATCTAGCGGGAGATGAGCAGTTCTTC.

This chain uses TRBV27 with TRBJ2-2; 11 bases agree with TRBD1. This CDR3 comprises 17 residues. The V and J ends lost 2 bases and 5 bases, in that order; junction bases with no gene match: 7. Per the germline V gene, CDR1 is MNHEY and CDR2 is SMNVEV (reference sequence). CDR3 DNA sequence: TGTGCCAGCAGTTTAAGGGGGACAGGGGGTTATACCGGGGAGCTGTTTTTT. Its translation is CASSLRGTGGYTGELFF.

To note about this clone: One end of the junction fails to match germline, which may point to a read error. The chain links TRBV29-1 to TRBJ2-3, with a tentative D call TRBD2 (6 bases). The CDR3 covers 19 residues. Germline loops: CDR1 SQVTM, CDR2 ANQGSEA. CDR3 in amino acids: CSAESPFSRGPSATDTQYF. The CDR3 bases are TGCAGCGCTGAAAGTCCGTTTTCGCGAGGGCCTAGCGCAACAGATACGCAGTATTTT.